What follows is one T cell receptor (beta chain) and its context. Its antigen has not been determined. No qualities accompany the bases; no much larger clone lies one base away. The collaborating institutions used their own protocols to collect whole blood in K2EDTA tubes. For TCRbeta analysis, collaborators shipped samples as frozen whole blood, isolated PBMCs, or DNA extracted from either of those sample types. This sample was included in a study of blood T cell repertoires in COVID-19 (dated by TCRdb to between 2020 and 2021). Background for the entire study: Collaborator samples came from the United States, Italy and Spain and covered acute and convalescent phases of COVID-19. The repertoires were released in a freely available public database meant as a resource for research on the immune response to SARS-CoV-2. The sample metadata nearly always contained a de-identified subject ID, COVID-19 status, age in years and sex. Where HLA class I and class II types were available, the types were taken from metadata supplied by the sample provider, not from assay-based typing. The material from the prospective study consisted of cDNA or gDNA derived from T cells, B-cell-depleted T cells, or PBMCs. Subjects who had been exposed to COVID-19, were actively infected with it, or had recovered from it provided the deeply sampled blood TCRbeta repertoires that made up the dataset. Samples were obtained from the ongoing ImmuneRACE study (first 160 participants) and from 1,200 or so subjects provided by 6 global collaborators.

The investigation overall reported the following: Clinical and demographic metadata were provided uncurated, with the amount varying by source and participant.

TCRbeta CDR3 regions were amplified from genomic DNA by means of the immunoSEQ Assay, a bias-controlled multiplex PCR. Under the source paper's analysis protocol: The number of nucleated cells in each sample was estimated by amplification of reference gene primers within the assay. To quantify the absolute abundance of each unique TCRbeta CDR3 rearrangement, sequence reads were collapsed and filtered. For each sample, productive Simpson clonality was calculated by taking the square root of Simpson's diversity index across productive rearrangements. This is the immuneACCESS table as TCRdb keeps it, with only in-frame sequences that have V and J called. A part of the clones is gone; compared with another copy, unresolved V genes explain less than half, and the rest is unexplained. V, J and clone size are those of that table, while D and trimming were read from the DNA. The sample has fewer than 110,000 clones on record, roughly 90% of them singletons. The ten largest clones add up to roughly 4.9% of the sample.

V is shortened by 5 bases, J by 2 bases, and the region joining them spans 13 bases. Reading from cysteine to phenylalanine, the CDR3 counts 14 amino acids. The retained sequence is limited to the CDR3, 42 bases, with the frame set at the first base. CDR1 and CDR2 are drawn from the germline V gene: SGHDT, YYEEEE. Recombination connected TRBV5-6 to TRBJ1-1; a tentative D call is TRBD1 (6 bases match). Sequenced input: peripheral blood. The sequence derives from a man in his forties with active or convalescent COVID-19. Here is the DNA: TGTGCCAGCAGGTGGGGGCAGGGAAACACTGAAGCTTTCTTT. This encodes CASRWGQGNTEAFF.